The subject of this entry is one T cell receptor beta chain. The sample is drawn from a study of CD8 T cells in Susac syndrome. Random hexamers were used to reverse transcribe the RNA input (roughly 0.5 to 1 ug). One entry per CDR3 protein results from TCRdb running MiXCR on the immunoSEQ multiplex PCR reads. This table has about 140,000 distinct CDR3 sequences, 85% to 95% appearing once. Germline CDR1 and CDR2: SGHDN and FVKESK. The CDR3 covers 15 residues. Trimming stripped 1 base from V and 6 bases from J, with 16 bases between. The receptor was derived from a human donor in good health. The chain has TRBV14 and TRBJ2-7; the D is unclear. The sample was CD8+ T cells from PBMCs. CDR3 in DNA: TGTGCCAGCAGCCAAGGAGTCACCCGCTTTAGCGAGCAGTACTTC. Its translation: CASSQGVTRFSEQYF.